This TCR beta chain came from a study of T-cell reconstitution after alpha-beta-depleted transplantation in children. This clonotype has only a few counts. The target antigen is unknown. TCRbeta library preparation incorporated unique molecular identifiers. TCRdb analysed the PCR reads with MiXCR anew, one entry per CDR3 protein. Here the sample spans roughly 490,000 distinct CDR3 sequences, about 10% being singletons. Study results and caveats: At one year after transplant, newly produced T cells mostly accounted for T-cell counts and diversity. Several hundred expanded graft clones reportedly supplied alpha-beta T cells about two months after transplant. It was surviving recipient T cells and thymic progenitors that gave some patients high TCRbeta diversity at day 60.

CDR1 and CDR2 from the germline V gene are MDHEN and SYDVKM. CDR3 length: 15 residues. Germline trimming cut 6 bases from V and 6 bases from J; bases unmatched to any gene: 9. This receptor was identified in a female patient between 2 and 10 years old who had a stem cell transplant for aplastic anemia, so the T cells may come from the graft donor. The material sequenced was PBMCs, mostly from graft donor cells, taken 180 days after TCRalphabeta/CD19-depleted stem cell transplant. The chain is built from TRBV28 and TRBJ1-5, with 9 bases aligning to TRBD1. The CDR3 sequence is CASRRDRVVGQPQHF. For the CDR3, the DNA is TGTGCCAGCAGGAGGGACAGGGTCGTGGGTCAGCCCCAGCATTTT.